What follows are 28 T cell receptor beta chains derived from one specimen sequenced in a study of Graves' ophthalmopathy and Graves' hyperthyroidism. Investigators amplified TCR beta CDR3 regions from RNA transcripts. A first-round RT-PCR used HTBI primers, followed by a second-round multiplex PCR. TCRdb analysed the multiplex PCR reads with MiXCR anew, one entry per CDR3 protein. This table holds over a million distinct CDR3 sequences, roughly 35% found once. Sequenced input: peripheral blood or thyroid tissue (not recorded which). These receptors were obtained from an adult man with Graves' hyperthyroidism.

Notes on this clonotype: A read error is possible here, since a much larger clone lies one base away. The chain uses TRBV5-1 and TRBJ1-1; TRBD1 might be the D (6 bases). The germline V gene encodes CDR1 SGHRS and CDR2 YFSETQ. The V gene lost 4 bases and the J gene lost 4 bases, with 14 bases spanning the gap. This CDR3 comprises 14 residues. CDR3 nucleotide sequence: TGCGCCAGCAGCGAGGGCAGGGGATTCACTGAAGCTTTCTTT. This sequence encodes CASSEGRGFTEAFF.

This clonotype was seen at least ten times. This chain links TRBV2 with TRBJ1-5, with D unresolved. The CDR3 contains 16 residues. Germline CDR1 is SNHLY and CDR2 is FYNNEI. Trimming cost V 5 bases and J 0 bases, with 14 bases left between them. CDR3 protein: CASSNPWTDSNQPQHF. CDR3 DNA sequence: TGTGCCAGCAGTAACCCTTGGACGGATAGCAATCAGCCCCAGCATTTT.

The gene calls are TRBV27 and TRBJ2-5, with D perhaps TRBD1 (6 bases). V lost 4 bases and J lost 2, with 11 bases in between. This CDR3 has 14 amino acids. The germline gives CDR1 MNHEY, CDR2 SMNVEV (reference sequence). This CDR3 is CASSWGQTQETQYF. The CDR3 DNA follows: TGTGCCAGCAGTTGGGGACAAACTCAAGAGACCCAGTACTTC.

This clonotype was seen more than once but under ten times. J is TRBJ1-2 and V is TRBV28, with a tentative D call TRBD1 (6 bases). CDR3 length: 13 residues. With 5 bases removed from V and 4 bases from J, the gap between germline ends came to 11 bases. Germline loops: CDR1 MDHEN, CDR2 SYDVKM. The CDR3 loop reads CASSRRGIYGYTF. In DNA form, the CDR3 reads TGTGCCAGCAGTAGGAGGGGGATCTATGGCTACACCTTC.

This clonotype was observed at least ten times. The chain joins TRBV12-3 or TRBV12-4 to TRBJ2-7; the D gene is possibly TRBD2 (6 bases). This CDR3 contains 13 residues. V lost 7 bases and J lost 3, with 13 bases in between. The CDR3, as DNA: TGTGCCAGCACCCGCGGGGACCACTACGAGCAGTACTTC. Translating gives CASTRGDHYEQYF.

This clonotype was seen repeatedly, ten times or more. The CDR3 loop is CASTRPALARREGSTGELFF. DNA of the CDR3: TGTGCCAGCACCAGACCTGCCTTAGCGAGGCGGGAGGGGAGCACCGGGGAGCTGTTTTTT. This sequence joins TRBV7-8 and TRBJ2-2, with TRBD2 matching 9 bases. Looked up from germline, CDR1 is SGHVS and CDR2 is FQNEAQ. The CDR3 loop spans 20 amino acids. V lost 7 bases to trimming and J lost 4 bases; unmatched junction nucleotides: 22.

This chain uses TRBV7-2 with TRBJ2-5; 11 bases align to TRBD1. From germline, CDR1 is SGHTA and CDR2 FQGNSA. CDR3 length: 15 residues. Trimming took 3 bases from V and 3 from J; bases not matched to a gene: 3. The CDR3 sequence is CASSFGQGAKETQYF. In nucleotides, the CDR3 is TGTGCCAGCAGCTTTGGACAGGGGGCGAAAGAGACCCAGTACTTC.

The CDR3 DNA is TGTGCCTGGTTTAGTCCGGGACGGACGAACACTGAAGCTTTCTTT. Protein: CAWFSPGRTNTEAFF. J is TRBJ1-1 and V is TRBV30; possibly TRBD1 for D (5 bases). Trimming shortened V by 5 bases and J by 1 base, and 17 bases separated the two germline ends. The CDR3 totals 15 residues. Germline lookup yields CDR1 GTSNPN and CDR2 SVGIG (reference sequence).

This sequence joins TRBV7-8 and TRBJ1-2; TRBD1 matches 8 bases. After removal of 1 base from V and 2 bases from J, the junction contained 6 bases not matched to a gene. The CDR3 runs to 16 residues. Per the germline V gene, CDR1 is SGHVS and CDR2 is FQNEAQ. This CDR3 reads CASSLVGTGGNYGYTF. The CDR3 DNA reads as TGTGCCAGCAGCTTAGTCGGGACAGGAGGAAACTATGGCTACACCTTC.

This clonotype came up many times. The chain uses TRBV19 and TRBJ2-5; the D gene is possibly TRBD1 (6 bases). The length of the CDR3 is 15 residues. Germline CDR1 is LNHDA and CDR2 is SQIVND (reference sequence). Trimming pared 10 bases from V and 2 bases from J, leaving 20 bases between. CDR3 DNA: TGTGCCACCCTGCCCCGGGACACCGGACAAGAGACCCAGTACTTC. As protein: CATLPRDTGQETQYF.

About this clonotype itself: Given a much more abundant clone one base away, this may be a read error. The chain uses TRBV7-2 and TRBJ1-2; 10 bases are shared with TRBD1. CDR3 size: 15 residues. The germline CDR1 and CDR2 sequences are SGHTA and FQGNSA. The CDR3 reads CASSPGQGYGYDYTF. CDR3 DNA: TGCGCCAGCAGCCCGGGACAGGGGTACGGCTATGACTACACCTTC.

This clonotype showed up many times. This chain joins TRBV19 and TRBJ2-7; D might be TRBD1 (6 bases). The germline V and J ends were trimmed by 3 bases and 6 bases, with 12 bases remaining between them. The germline gives CDR1 LNHDA, CDR2 SQIVND (reference sequence). The CDR3 consists of 13 residues. The CDR3 is CASSIGTPREQYF. The DNA for the CDR3 is TGTGCCAGTAGTATTGGGACACCTCGCGAGCAGTACTTC.

This clonotype was seen ten or more times. The V call is TRBV2, the J call TRBJ1-1; 7 bases align to TRBD1. The ends lost 7 bases at V and 8 bases at J; junction bases unmatched: 13. The CDR3 has 14 amino acids. Per the germline V gene, CDR1 is SNHLY and CDR2 is FYNNEI. The CDR3 sequence: CASTQTGTVKEAFF. CDR3 in DNA: TGTGCCAGCACCCAAACCGGGACAGTAAAAGAAGCTTTCTTT. The whole variable domain, remainder taken from reference TRBV2 and TRBJ1-1, is EPEVTQTPSHQVTQMGQEVILRCVPISNHLYFYWYRQILGQKVEFLVSFYNNEISEKSEIFDDQFSVERPDGSNFTLKIRSTKLEDSAMYFCASTQTGTVKEAFFGQGTRLTVV.

This clonotype was counted many times. This chain joins TRBV12-3 or TRBV12-4 and TRBJ2-7; D ambiguous. The CDR3 runs 14 residues. Trimming shortened V by 6 bases and J by 2 bases, and 14 bases separated the two germline ends. Written as DNA, the CDR3 is TGTGCCAGCAGAGAGGTCGGACGGCCCTACGAGCAGTACTTC. It translates to CASREVGRPYEQYF.

Details on this clonotype: An end of the junction differs from the germline gene, which may be a read error. This chain joins TRBV7-7 and TRBJ2-5; 10 bases are shared with TRBD1. The germline V gene encodes CDR1 SSHAT and CDR2 FNYEAQ (reference sequence). This CDR3 contains 15 residues. As DNA, the CDR3 is TGTGCTAGCAGCCGCCTAGGGACAGGGGAAGAGACCCAGTACTTC. Protein sequence: CASSRLGTGEETQYF.

The gene calls are TRBV10-3 and TRBJ1-2; 7 bases are shared with TRBD1. The CDR3 is 12 amino acids. The germline gives CDR1 ENHRY, CDR2 SYGVKD. V trimming: 10 bases; J trimming: 5 bases; junction bases outside the gene matches: 7. CDR3 coding DNA: TGTGCCACGGTACAGGGGATTTATGGCTACACCTTC. It yields the protein CATVQGIYGYTF.

To note about this clonotype: The CDR3 carries no conserved terminal phenylalanine or tryptophan, so it likely arises from a read error. The chain couples TRBV12-3 or TRBV12-4 to TRBJ1-1; possible D gene TRBD1, 6 bases. With 6 bases removed from V and 4 bases from J, the gap between germline ends came to 9 bases. The CDR3 covers 12 residues. The CDR3 region is CASSIQGTEAFL. The CDR3 DNA reads TGTGCCAGCAGCATACAGGGCACTGAAGCTTTCCTT.

The chain joins TRBV29-1 to TRBJ1-2; no firm D call. The CDR3 runs to 12 residues. Germline loops: CDR1 SQVTM, CDR2 ANQGSEA. V gave up 4 bases and J gave up 2 bases, with 8 bases separating them. CDR3 DNA sequence: TGCAGCGTTGCGGTGGGCAACTATGGCTACACCTTC. Protein sequence: CSVAVGNYGYTF.

The chain employs TRBV5-1 and TRBJ1-1; D remains ambiguous. Germline V gene data show CDR1 as SGHRS and CDR2 as YFSETQ. V was trimmed by 4 bases and J by 4 bases, leaving 11 bases between them. CDR3 length: 13 amino acids. The CDR3 DNA reads TGCGCCAGCAGCCTCCGGGCGATCACTGAAGCTTTCTTT. Its translation: CASSLRAITEAFF.

The chain couples TRBV4-1 to TRBJ2-6; the match to TRBD1 covers 10 bases. The CDR3 loop spans 18 amino acids. The V gene's germline CDR1 is MGHRA and CDR2 YSYEKL. After removal of 3 bases from V and 0 bases from J, the junction contained 5 bases not matched to a gene. The CDR3 DNA reads TGCGCCAGCAGCCACCCCGACAGGGGGCTCTCTGGGGCCAACGTCCTGACTTTC. It translates to CASSHPDRGLSGANVLTF.

At least ten counts were recorded for this clonotype. The chain has TRBV4-1 and TRBJ1-5; perhaps TRBD1 as D (5 bases). The length of the CDR3 is 16 residues. Per the germline V gene, CDR1 is MGHRA and CDR2 is YSYEKL. The V and J ends lost 1 base and 1 base respectively, with 11 bases between them. Written as DNA, the CDR3 is TGCGCCAGCAGCCAAGTTCTCCGGGACAGCAATCAGCCCCAGCATTTT. Translation: CASSQVLRDSNQPQHF.

This clonotype has ten or more counts. The J gene is TRBJ2-7, the V gene TRBV29-1; a weak D match, TRBD1 (6 bases). Trimming took off 3 bases at V and 5 bases at J, with 14 bases between the two ends. This CDR3 region has 13 residues. Germline CDR1 reads SQVTM; CDR2 reads ANQGSEA. The CDR3 spells CSVETGVGNEQYF. The CDR3 nucleotides read TGCAGCGTTGAGACAGGCGTGGGCAACGAGCAGTACTTC.

Ten or more counts support this clonotype. This chain connects TRBV7-6 to TRBJ1-5, with 9 bases fitting TRBD1. Germline CDR1 and CDR2: SGHVS and FNYEAQ. After removal of 5 bases from V and 7 bases from J, the junction contained 9 bases not matched to a gene. The length of the CDR3 is 15 residues. The DNA of the CDR3 is TGTGCCAGCAGCCCTGGGACAGGGATGCAACAGCCCCAGCATTTT. It yields the protein CASSPGTGMQQPQHF.

This clonotype was detected ten times or more. J is TRBJ1-1 and V is TRBV29-1; 11 nucleotides align to TRBD1. This CDR3 is 14 amino acids long. From germline, CDR1 is SQVTM and CDR2 ANQGSEA. V lost 7 bases to trimming and J lost 4 bases; unmatched junction nucleotides: 8. CDR3 loop: CSAFRGTGGTEAFF. DNA for the CDR3: TGCAGCGCCTTCCGCGGGACAGGGGGCACTGAAGCTTTCTTT.

The chain is built from TRBV20-1 and TRBJ2-2, with unresolved D. The CDR3 has 16 residues. The germline CDR1 and CDR2 sequences are DFQATT and SNEGSKA (reference sequence). Trimming cost V 3 bases and J 4 bases, with 18 bases left between them. The CDR3 coding sequence is TGCAGTGCTAGCGCATTGAGAGCCTCGAGCACCGGGGAGCTGTTTTTT. It specifies CSASALRASSTGELFF.

The gene calls are TRBV10-2 and TRBJ1-1; maybe TRBD1 (5 bases). Germline loops: CDR1 WSHSY, CDR2 SAAADI. CDR3 length equals 17 residues. Trimming cost V 6 bases and J 3 bases, with 23 bases left between them. Here the CDR3 reads CASSLPGQGPGYTEAFF. The DNA for the CDR3 is TGCGCCAGCAGCTTGCCCGGACAAGGACCAGGATACACTGAAGCTTTCTTT.

This sequence joins TRBV28 and TRBJ1-1; unclear D gene. V lost 3 bases and J 7 bases, leaving 9 bases between the germline ends. This CDR3 is 12 amino acids long. Germline-derived CDR1 and CDR2 are MDHEN and SYDVKM. DNA for the CDR3: TGTGCCAGCAGTTTTAGTTTTCTTGAAGCTTTCTTT. It codes for CASSFSFLEAFF.

V gene TRBV6-5 combines with J gene TRBJ2-7; 10 bases are a match to TRBD2. From germline, CDR1 is MNHEY and CDR2 SVGAGI. V lost 8 bases, J lost 3 bases, and 13 bases stayed unmatched. The length of the CDR3 is 16 residues. In DNA form, the CDR3 reads TGTGCCAGCGGAAGAGCGACTAGCGGGCCTTACTACGAGCAGTACTTC. Encoded protein: CASGRATSGPYYEQYF.